The subject of this entry is one T cell receptor (beta chain). Assay: immunoSEQ multiplex PCR; the TCRdb copy retains only in-frame clones and omits some. The profile shows over 75,000 clones, 80% to 95% of them singletons. The CDR3 extends over 13 amino acids. Trimming took off 7 bases at V and 0 bases at J, with 9 bases between the two ends. Per germline, CDR1 MNHEY and CDR2 SMNVEV (reference sequence). This sample was taken from a study of T cell changes during pregnancy in multiple sclerosis. This TCR derives from a female donor with multiple sclerosis, enrolled in a pregnancy study. This specimen was peripheral blood, taken in the first trimester of pregnancy. The V gene is TRBV27, the J gene TRBJ1-1; D is uncertain. The CDR3 DNA follows: TGTGCCAGCAAGAGGAACATGAACACTGAAGCTTTCTTT. Amino acid sequence: CASKRNMNTEAFF.